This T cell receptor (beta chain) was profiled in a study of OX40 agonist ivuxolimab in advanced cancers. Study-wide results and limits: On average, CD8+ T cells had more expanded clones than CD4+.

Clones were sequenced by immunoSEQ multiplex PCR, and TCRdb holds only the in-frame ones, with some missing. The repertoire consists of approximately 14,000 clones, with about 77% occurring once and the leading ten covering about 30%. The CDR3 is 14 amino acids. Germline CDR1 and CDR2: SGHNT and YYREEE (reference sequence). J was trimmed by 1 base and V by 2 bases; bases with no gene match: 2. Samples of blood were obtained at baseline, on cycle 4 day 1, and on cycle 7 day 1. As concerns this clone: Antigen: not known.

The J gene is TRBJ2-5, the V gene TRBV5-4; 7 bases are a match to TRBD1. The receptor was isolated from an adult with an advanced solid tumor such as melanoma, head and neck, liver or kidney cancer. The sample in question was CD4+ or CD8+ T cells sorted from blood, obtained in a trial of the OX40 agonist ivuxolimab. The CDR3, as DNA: TGTGCCAGCAGCTTCACAGGGGCCCAAGAGACCCAGTACTTC. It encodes CASSFTGAQETQYF. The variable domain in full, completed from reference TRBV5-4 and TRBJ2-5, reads ETGVTQSPTHLIKTRGQQVTLRCSSQSGHNTVSWYQQALGQGPQFIFQYYREEENGRGNFPPRFSGLQFPNYSSELNVNALELDDSALYLCASSFTGAQETQYFGPGTRLLVL.